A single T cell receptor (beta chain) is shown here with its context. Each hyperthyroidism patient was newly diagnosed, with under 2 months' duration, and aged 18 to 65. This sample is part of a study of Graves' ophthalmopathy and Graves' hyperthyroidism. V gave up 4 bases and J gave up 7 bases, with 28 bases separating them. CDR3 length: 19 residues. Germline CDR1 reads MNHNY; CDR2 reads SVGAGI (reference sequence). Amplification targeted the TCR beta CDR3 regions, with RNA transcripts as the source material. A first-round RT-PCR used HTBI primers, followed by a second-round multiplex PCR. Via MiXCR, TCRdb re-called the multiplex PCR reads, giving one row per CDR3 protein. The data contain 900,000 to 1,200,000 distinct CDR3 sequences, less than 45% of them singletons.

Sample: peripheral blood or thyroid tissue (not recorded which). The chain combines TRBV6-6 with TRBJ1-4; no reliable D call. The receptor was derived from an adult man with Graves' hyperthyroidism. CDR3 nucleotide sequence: TGTGCCAGCAGTTCCGCCCAGTTAGGGCTAGGAGTATTGGGTGAAAAACTGTTTTTT. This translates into CASSSAQLGLGVLGEKLFF.